This paragraph covers one T cell receptor beta chain sequence. What it binds is not known. The data originate from a study of graft-versus-host responses after intestinal transplantation. Repertoires were generated with immunoSEQ multiplex PCR, while TCRdb's copy carries only in-frame clones and drops some. The sample includes about 39,000 clones, about 95% of them seen just once. Study results and limitations: Recipient marrow held GvH clones, some first seen in ileum or blood.

The TCR was taken from a human donor who was the organ donor for an intestinal transplant. Material: unstimulated CD8+ T cells sorted from spleen or lymph node cells, obtained before transplant.

In DNA form, the CDR3 reads TGCGCCAGCAGCCAAGTCCCAGGTTCACCCCTCCACTTT. Translated: CASSQVPGSPLHF. This sequence joins TRBV4-1 and TRBJ1-6, with D hard to call. Trimming pared 1 base from V and 9 bases from J, leaving 7 bases between. This CDR3 is built from 13 residues. CDR1 is MGHRA, CDR2 YSYEKL, per germline.